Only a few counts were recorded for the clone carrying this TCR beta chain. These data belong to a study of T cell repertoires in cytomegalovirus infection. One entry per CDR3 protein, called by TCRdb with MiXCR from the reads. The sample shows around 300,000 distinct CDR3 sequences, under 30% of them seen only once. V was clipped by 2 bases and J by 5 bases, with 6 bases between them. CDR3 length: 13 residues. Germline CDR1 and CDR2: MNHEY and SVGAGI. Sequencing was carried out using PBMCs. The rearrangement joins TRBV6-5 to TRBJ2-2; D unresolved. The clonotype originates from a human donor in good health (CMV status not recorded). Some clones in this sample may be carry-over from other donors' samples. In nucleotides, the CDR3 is TGTGCCAGCAGTTACGGACCTACCGGGGAGCTGTTTTTT. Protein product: CASSYGPTGELFF.